This T cell receptor (beta chain) was observed in a study of blood T cells in healthy people across ages. Notes on the study in general: Donor CMV status was unknown, possibly confounding expanded clonotype changes.

V shed 3 bases and J shed 2 bases, with 20 bases lying between them. The CDR3 has 18 residues. Per the germline V gene, CDR1 is DFQATT and CDR2 is SNEGSKA (reference sequence). This clonotype came up a few times. Its antigen is still unknown. It was with a sample-barcoded 5' primer and a J-beta primer mix that a second PCR of roughly 6 to 12 cycles was run. Tagging of each cDNA molecule was performed by a template-switch adaptor with 12 random nucleotides. TCRdb itself ran the 5' RACE reads through MiXCR, one entry per CDR3 protein. The table has about 1.6 million distinct CDR3 sequences, around 35% seen once.

Sample: blood. This receptor was taken from a woman aged 25 to 39 in good health. The gene calls are TRBV20-1 and TRBJ2-6; no definite D call. The CDR3 reads CSARDPGGFIAGANVLTF. Written as DNA, the CDR3 is TGCAGTGCTAGGGATCCGGGTGGCTTTATAGCTGGGGCCAACGTCCTGACTTTC.